This entry describes one T cell receptor (beta chain). Its target is unknown. Germline assignment: CDR1 SGDLS and CDR2 YYNGEE. The V end was cut by 0 bases, the J end by 4 bases, with 7 bases between. The CDR3 runs 13 residues. Only patients with CD8+CD57+ cell expansion on flow cytometry were chosen for sequencing. Using genomic DNA as the template, TCR beta VDJ and CDR3 profiling was carried out. In TCRdb, the reads were re-called with MiXCR into one record per CDR3 protein. The sample contains roughly 220,000 distinct CDR3 sequences, 65% of which appear only once. The sample is drawn from a study of CD8+CD57+ T cells in acquired aplastic anemia. Across the whole study: CD4+ and CD8+ cells, once sorted, gave DNA averaging approximately 3 ug. Study-level results: In CD8+ cells, Simpson's diversity showed no significant difference between patients and controls.

The rearrangement links TRBV9 to TRBJ1-1; a weak D match, TRBD1 (5 bases). The sequencing sample was made of sorted CD4+, CD8+, or CD8+CD57+ T cells (not recorded which) from PBMCs. This sequence originates from a human donor with aplastic anemia. CDR3 sequence: CASSVGQGTEAFF. The CDR3 nucleotides are TGTGCCAGCAGCGTAGGTCAGGGCACTGAAGCTTTCTTT.